This entry lists 5 T cell receptor beta chains sequenced from one sample in a study of blood T cells in healthy people across ages. Alongside a J-beta primer mix, a sample-barcoded 5' primer served in a second PCR lasting about 6 to 11 cycles. TCRdb reanalysed the 5' RACE reads using MiXCR and keeps one entry per CDR3 protein. The sample includes 850,000 to 1,100,000 distinct CDR3 sequences, 35% to 40% seen only once; the top ten take about an eighth. Sequencing was done on a sample of blood. The receptors were sampled from a man younger than 35 in good health.

This clonotype was counted a few times. The chain links TRBV3-1 to TRBJ2-3; 15 nucleotides agree with TRBD2. The V gene end was trimmed by 0 bases and the J gene end by 7 bases; junction bases not matched to a gene: 2. Per the germline V gene, CDR1 is LGHDT and CDR2 is YNNKEL (reference sequence). The CDR3 has 16 residues. The CDR3 nucleotides are TGTGCCAGCAGCCAAGAGGGACTAGCGGGGGGTTATACGCAGTATTTT. The encoded protein is CASSQEGLAGGYTQYF.

The chain uses TRBV3-1 and TRBJ2-2; D might be TRBD2 (5 bases). Germline-derived CDR1 and CDR2 are LGHDT and YNNKEL (reference sequence). V was trimmed by 4 bases and J by 1 base, leaving 16 bases between them. This CDR3 contains 17 residues. Here the CDR3 reads CASSRPYVAQNTGELFF. The CDR3 DNA is TGTGCCAGCAGCCGGCCTTATGTAGCGCAGAACACCGGGGAGCTGTTTTTT.

This clonotype has at least ten counts. The rearrangement uses TRBV10-3 and TRBJ1-2; D gene ambiguous. The CDR3 has 12 amino acids. V was pared by 3 bases and J by 7 bases, with 9 bases between. Germline V gene sequence: CDR1 ENHRY, CDR2 SYGVKD. For the CDR3, the DNA is TGTGCCATCAGTGAAGTGTCCATTGGCTACACCTTC. It is translated as CAISEVSIGYTF.

This clonotype was counted many times. The chain combines TRBV7-7 with TRBJ2-1; perhaps TRBD2 as D (6 bases). The germline V gene has CDR1 SSHAT and CDR2 FNYEAQ (reference sequence). The CDR3 covers 13 residues. Trimming shortened V by 4 bases and J by 6 bases, and 10 bases separated the two germline ends. CDR3 coding DNA: TGTGCCAGCAGCTCGACTAGGGGCAATGAGCAGTTCTTC. It yields the protein CASSSTRGNEQFF.

V and J are TRBV20-1 and TRBJ1-2, with a weak D call TRBD1 (6 bases). Germline assignment: CDR1 DFQATT and CDR2 SNEGSKA (reference sequence). V gave up 1 base and J gave up 4 bases, with 16 bases separating them. The CDR3 has 15 residues. Here the CDR3 reads CSARVPGQGPYGYTF. The CDR3 bases are TGCAGTGCTAGAGTGCCGGGACAAGGCCCCTATGGCTACACCTTC.